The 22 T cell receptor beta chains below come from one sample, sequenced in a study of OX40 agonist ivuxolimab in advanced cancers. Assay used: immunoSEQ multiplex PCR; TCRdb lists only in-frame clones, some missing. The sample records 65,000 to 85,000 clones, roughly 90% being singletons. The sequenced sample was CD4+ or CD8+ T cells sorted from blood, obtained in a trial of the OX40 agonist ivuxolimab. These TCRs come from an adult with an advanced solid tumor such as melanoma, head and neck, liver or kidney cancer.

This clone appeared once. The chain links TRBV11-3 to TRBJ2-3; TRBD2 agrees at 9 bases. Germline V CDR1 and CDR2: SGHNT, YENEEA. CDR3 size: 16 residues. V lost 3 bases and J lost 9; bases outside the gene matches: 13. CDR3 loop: CASSFLGGRGSETQYF. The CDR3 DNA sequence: TGTGCCAGCAGCTTTCTTGGCGGGAGGGGATCCGAGACGCAGTATTTT.

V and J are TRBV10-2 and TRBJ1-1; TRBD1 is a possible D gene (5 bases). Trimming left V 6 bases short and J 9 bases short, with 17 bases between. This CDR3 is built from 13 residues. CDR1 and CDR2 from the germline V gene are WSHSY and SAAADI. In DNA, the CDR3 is TGCGCCAGCAGCGCGGGACTGTCGACCCAAGCTTTCTTT. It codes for CASSAGLSTQAFF.

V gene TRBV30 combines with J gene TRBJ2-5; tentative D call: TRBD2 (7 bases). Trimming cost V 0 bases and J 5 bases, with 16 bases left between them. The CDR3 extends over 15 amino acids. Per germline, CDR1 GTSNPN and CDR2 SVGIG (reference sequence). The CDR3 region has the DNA TGTGCCTGGAGTGTAGGGGGGGCTGGGGTTGAGACCCAGTACTTC. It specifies CAWSVGGAGVETQYF.

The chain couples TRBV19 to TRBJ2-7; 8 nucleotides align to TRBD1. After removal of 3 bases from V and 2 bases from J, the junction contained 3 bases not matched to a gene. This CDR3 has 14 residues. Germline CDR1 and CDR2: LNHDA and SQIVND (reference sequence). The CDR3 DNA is TGTGCCAGTAGTATCGGGACAGGTCCCTACGAGCAGTACTTC. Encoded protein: CASSIGTGPYEQYF. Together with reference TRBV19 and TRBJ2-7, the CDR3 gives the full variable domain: DGGITQSPKYLFRKEGQNVTLSCEQNLNHDAMYWYRQDPGQGLRLIYYSQIVNDFQKGDIAEGYSVSREKKESFPLTVTSAQKNPTAFYLCASSIGTGPYEQYFGPGTRLTVT.

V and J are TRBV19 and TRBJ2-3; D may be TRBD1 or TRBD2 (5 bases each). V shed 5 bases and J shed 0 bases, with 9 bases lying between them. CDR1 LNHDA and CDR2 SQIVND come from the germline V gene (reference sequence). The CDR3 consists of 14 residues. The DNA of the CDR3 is TGTGCCAGTAGTTCGGGACCTAGCACAGATACGCAGTATTTT. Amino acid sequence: CASSSGPSTDTQYF.

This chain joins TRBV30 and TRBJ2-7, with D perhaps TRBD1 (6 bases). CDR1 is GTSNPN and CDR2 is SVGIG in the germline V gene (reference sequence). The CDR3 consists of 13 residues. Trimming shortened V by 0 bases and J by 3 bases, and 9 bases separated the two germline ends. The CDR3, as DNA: TGTGCCTGGAGTGTCGTAGGGGGCTACGAGCAGTACTTC. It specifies CAWSVVGGYEQYF.

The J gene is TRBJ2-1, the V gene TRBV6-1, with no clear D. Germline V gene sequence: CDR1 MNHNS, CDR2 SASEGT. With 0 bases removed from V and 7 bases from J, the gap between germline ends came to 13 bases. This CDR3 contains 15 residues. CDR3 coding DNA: TGTGCCAGCAGTGAAGCCACTTTACAGCTAAATGAGCAGTTCTTC. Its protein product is CASSEATLQLNEQFF.

CDR3 sequence reads: CASSPTDRESEAFF. In DNA, the CDR3 is TGTGCCAGCAGCCCAACGGACAGGGAATCTGAAGCTTTCTTT. The gene calls are TRBV5-4 and TRBJ1-1; 8 bases map to TRBD1. Germline CDR1 SGHNT, CDR2 YYREEE (reference sequence). J lost 6 bases, V lost 4 bases, and 8 bases had no gene match. The CDR3 consists of 14 residues.

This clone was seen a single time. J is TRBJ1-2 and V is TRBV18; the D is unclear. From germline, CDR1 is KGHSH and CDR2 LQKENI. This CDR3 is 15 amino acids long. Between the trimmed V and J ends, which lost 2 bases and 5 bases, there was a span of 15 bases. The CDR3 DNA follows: TGTGCCAGCTCACCAGCGCAACCTCCTCCGTATGGCTACACCTTC. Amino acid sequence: CASSPAQPPPYGYTF.

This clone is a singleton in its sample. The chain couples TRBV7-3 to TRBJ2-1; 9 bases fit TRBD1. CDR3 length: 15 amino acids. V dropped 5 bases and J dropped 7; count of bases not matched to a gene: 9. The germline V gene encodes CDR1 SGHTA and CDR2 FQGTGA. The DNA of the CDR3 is TGTGCCAGCAGCGATACAGGGGGCGCCCAGAATGAGCAGTTCTTC. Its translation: CASSDTGGAQNEQFF.

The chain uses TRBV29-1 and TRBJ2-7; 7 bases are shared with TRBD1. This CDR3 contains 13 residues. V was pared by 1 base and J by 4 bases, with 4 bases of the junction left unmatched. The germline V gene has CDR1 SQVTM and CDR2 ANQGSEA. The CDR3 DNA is TGCAGCGTTGAAGGACAGGGATTGTACGAGCAGTACTTC. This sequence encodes CSVEGQGLYEQYF.

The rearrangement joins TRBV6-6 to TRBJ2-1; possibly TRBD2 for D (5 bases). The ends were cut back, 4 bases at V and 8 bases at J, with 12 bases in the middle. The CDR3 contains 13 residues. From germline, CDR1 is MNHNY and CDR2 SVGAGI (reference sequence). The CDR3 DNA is TGTGCCAGCAGTTTTAGGTCGGGGTATGAGCAGTTCTTC. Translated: CASSFRSGYEQFF.

In DNA form, the CDR3 reads TGTGCCAGCAGCTGGACCGGGACAGCTTCCTACGAGCAGTACTTC. Translating it yields CASSWTGTASYEQYF. The chain has TRBV7-2 and TRBJ2-7, with 7 bases lining up with TRBD1. The CDR3 contains 15 residues. V gave up 4 bases and J gave up 1 base; unmatched junction bases: 7. From germline, CDR1 is SGHTA and CDR2 FQGNSA.

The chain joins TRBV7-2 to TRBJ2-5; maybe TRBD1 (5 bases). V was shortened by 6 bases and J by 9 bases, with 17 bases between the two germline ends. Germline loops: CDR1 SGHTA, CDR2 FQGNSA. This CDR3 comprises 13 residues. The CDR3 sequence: CASRPDGLGAQYF. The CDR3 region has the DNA TGTGCCAGCAGACCCGACGGGCTAGGGGCCCAGTACTTC.

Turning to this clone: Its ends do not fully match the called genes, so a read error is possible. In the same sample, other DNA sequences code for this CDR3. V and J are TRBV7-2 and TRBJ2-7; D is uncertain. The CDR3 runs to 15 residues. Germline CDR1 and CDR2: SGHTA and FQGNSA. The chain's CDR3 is CASTRPGSRVYEQYF. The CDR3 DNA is TGCGCCAGCACTCGACCCGGGTCCCGTGTCTACGAGCAGTACTTC.

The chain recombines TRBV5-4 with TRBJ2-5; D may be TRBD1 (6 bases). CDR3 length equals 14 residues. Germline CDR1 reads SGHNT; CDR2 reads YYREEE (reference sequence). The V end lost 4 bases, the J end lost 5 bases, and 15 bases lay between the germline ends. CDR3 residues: CASSRDTEIETQYF. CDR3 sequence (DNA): TGTGCCAGCAGCAGGGACACTGAGATCGAGACCCAGTACTTC.

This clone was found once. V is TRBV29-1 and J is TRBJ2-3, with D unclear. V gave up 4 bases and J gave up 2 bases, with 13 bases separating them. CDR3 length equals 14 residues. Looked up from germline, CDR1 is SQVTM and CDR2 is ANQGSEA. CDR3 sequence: CSVGPLTLTDTQYF. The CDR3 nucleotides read TGCAGCGTTGGGCCTCTTACCCTCACAGATACGCAGTATTTT.

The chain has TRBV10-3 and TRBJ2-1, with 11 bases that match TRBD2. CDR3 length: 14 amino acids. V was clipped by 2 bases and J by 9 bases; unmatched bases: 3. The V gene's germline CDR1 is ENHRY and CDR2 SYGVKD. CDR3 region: CAISEVAGGPEQFF. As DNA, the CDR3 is TGTGCCATCAGTGAGGTAGCGGGGGGGCCTGAGCAGTTCTTC.

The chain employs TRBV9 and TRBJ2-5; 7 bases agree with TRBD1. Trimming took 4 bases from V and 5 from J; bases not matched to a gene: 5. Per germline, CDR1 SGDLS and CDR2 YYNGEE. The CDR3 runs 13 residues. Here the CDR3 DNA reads TGTGCCAGCAGCCTGAACAGGGGTGAGACCCAGTACTTC. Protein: CASSLNRGETQYF.

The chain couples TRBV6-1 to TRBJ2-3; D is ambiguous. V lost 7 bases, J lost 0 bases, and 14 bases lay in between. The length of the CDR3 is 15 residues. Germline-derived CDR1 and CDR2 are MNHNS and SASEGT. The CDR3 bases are TGTGCCAGCACGGTGGCGAGAGCGAGCACAGATACGCAGTATTTT. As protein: CASTVARASTDTQYF.

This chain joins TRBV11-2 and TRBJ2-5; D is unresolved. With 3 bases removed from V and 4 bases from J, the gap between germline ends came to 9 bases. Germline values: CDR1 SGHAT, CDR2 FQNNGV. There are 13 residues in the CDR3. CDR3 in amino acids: CASSFGPSETQYF. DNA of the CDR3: TGTGCCAGCAGCTTCGGACCGTCAGAGACCCAGTACTTC.

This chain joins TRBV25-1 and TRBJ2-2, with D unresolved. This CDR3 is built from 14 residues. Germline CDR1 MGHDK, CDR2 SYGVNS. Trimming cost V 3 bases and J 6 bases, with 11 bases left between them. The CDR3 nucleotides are TGTGCCAGCAGTGATTTGGGGTCCCCCGGGGAGCTGTTTTTT. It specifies CASSDLGSPGELFF.